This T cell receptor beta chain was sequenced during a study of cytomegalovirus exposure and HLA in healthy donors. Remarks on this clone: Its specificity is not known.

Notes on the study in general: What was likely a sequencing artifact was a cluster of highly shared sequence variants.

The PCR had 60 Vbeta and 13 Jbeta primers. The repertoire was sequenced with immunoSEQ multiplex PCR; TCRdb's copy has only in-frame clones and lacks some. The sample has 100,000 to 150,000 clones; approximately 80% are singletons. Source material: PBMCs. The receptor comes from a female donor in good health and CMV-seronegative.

Here the CDR3 reads CASSFIRVSYNEQFF. Written as DNA, the CDR3 is TGCGCCAGCAGCTTCATCAGGGTTAGCTACAATGAGCAGTTCTTC. V gene TRBV5-1 combines with J gene TRBJ2-1, with a tentative D call TRBD1 (5 bases). This CDR3 comprises 15 residues. The V and J ends lost 2 bases and 3 bases respectively, with 12 bases between them. Germline assignment: CDR1 SGHRS and CDR2 YFSETQ.